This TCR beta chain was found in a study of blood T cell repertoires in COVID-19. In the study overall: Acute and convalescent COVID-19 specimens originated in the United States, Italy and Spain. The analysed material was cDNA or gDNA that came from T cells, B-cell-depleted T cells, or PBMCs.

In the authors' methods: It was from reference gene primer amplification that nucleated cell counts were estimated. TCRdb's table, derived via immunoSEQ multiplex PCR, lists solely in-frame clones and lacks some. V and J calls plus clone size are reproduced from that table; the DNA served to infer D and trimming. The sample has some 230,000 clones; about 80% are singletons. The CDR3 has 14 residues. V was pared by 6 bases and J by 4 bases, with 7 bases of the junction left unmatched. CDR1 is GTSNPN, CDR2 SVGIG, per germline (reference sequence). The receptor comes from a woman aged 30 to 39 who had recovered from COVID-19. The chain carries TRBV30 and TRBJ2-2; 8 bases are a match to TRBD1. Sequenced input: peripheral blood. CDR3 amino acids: CACRTTGATGELFF. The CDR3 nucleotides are TGTGCCTGCCGTACGACAGGGGCCACCGGGGAGCTGTTTTTT.